This paragraph reports one T cell receptor (beta chain). This clonotype showed up many times. Its target antigen remains unknown. The sample holds no much larger clone one base away, and base qualities are not on file. These data come from a study of blood T cells in healthy people across ages (dated by TCRdb to the mid-2010s). About the investigation overall: In model experiments, template switching captured roughly one uniquely barcoded TCR beta cDNA molecule for every two T cells. Using deep sequencing normalized with unique cDNA molecular identifiers, the study measured how TCR beta repertoire diversity changes with age. Four age groups were formed from the donors: young (average approximately 15 years), middle-aged (approximately 40), aged (about 68) and long-lived (around 82). To avoid experimental bias, donors of different ages were randomly spread across the sequencing lanes. Two additional independent replicas of 1 million unique cDNA reads from the same blood draw were analyzed for two donors (one aged 18 to 30 and one aged 80 or older). Beyond this particular receptor, the publication reports: Because donor CMV infection status was unknown, age-related changes in expanded clonotypes were potentially confounded. There was a strong correlation between observed TCR beta diversity and the percentage of naive T cells measured by flow cytometry. Bulk unsorted PBMC profiling prevented conclusive comparison of naive and antigen-experienced compartments. Observed TCR beta diversity per million T cells fell roughly linearly with age, and a significant reduction was already apparent by age about 36. Compared with the aged group, the long-lived group had more naive CD4+ T cells, fewer expanded clones and increased TCR diversity, a pattern suggesting age selection. Estimates of total diversity based on one million sequenced T cells were regarded as lower bounds and as underestimates.

The CDR3 sequence holds 11 residues, the cysteine and phenylalanine included. The CDR3 DNA has 33 bases and is translated from base 1. Looking up the germline V gene yields CDR1 KGHSH and CDR2 LQKENI. V is pared back by 5 bases and J by 5 bases, with 7 bases lying between the germline termini. The method was 5' RACE. Sequencing used an Illumina HiSeq 2500. A second PCR of roughly 7 to 11 cycles was performed with a sample-barcoded 5' primer and a J-beta primer mix. Each TCR beta cDNA molecule received a unique molecular identifier from a template-switch 5' adaptor carrying 12 random nucleotides. At least 3 million CDR3-containing paired-end reads were obtained from each sample. All of the RNA was converted into first-strand cDNA using the Mint cDNA synthesis kit, with a TRBC-specific oligonucleotide serving as the primer. Following uracil-DNA glycosylase treatment, a first 18-cycle PCR with universal primers M1SS and BC2_uni_R was performed on all cDNA. On the study's bioinformatics: For normalization, 1 million high-quality reads were randomly selected from each sample, with every read carrying a distinct molecular identifier. Reads sharing molecular identifiers were discarded rather than binned into consensus sequences. CDR3 identification, clonotype clustering and error correction used MiTCR with a Q25 quality threshold and the strictest error-elimination algorithm. A nonparametric unseen species model using Euler transformation provided a lower-bound estimate of total TCR beta diversity. TCRdb reprocessing: public reads trimmed at Q25 with fastp, clones called with MiXCR, in-frame beta chains kept. Each entry is one CDR3 protein sequence, shown with its most common DNA and genes. It is TCRdb's table, rather than the study itself, that gives the V and J calls and clone size. In all, the sample holds 850,000 to 950,000 distinct CDR3 sequences, and 29% of those were seen once. 17% of the sample belongs to the ten largest clones.

The roughly 39 donors, aged about 6 to 100 years, were systemically healthy Caucasian individuals from Russia. About 9.6 milliliters of peripheral blood were collected from each donor into EDTA-treated Vacutainer tubes. Ficoll-Paque density-gradient centrifugation was used to isolate PBMCs, with at least 6 million obtained per sample. Total RNA was extracted from PBMCs with Trizol reagent, with at least 5.5 micrograms obtained per sample. The percentages of naive CD45RAhigh/CD27high T cells were determined by flow cytometry on a PBMC aliquot from every donor. The rearranged segments are TRBV18 and TRBJ2-7; the D gene is perhaps TRBD1, on 6 matching bases. The sequence was obtained from a woman older than 75 in good health. Sequencing used blood. This receptor has the CDR3 CASSTGNEQYF. The nucleotides read TGTGCCAGCTCAACAGGGAACGAGCAGTACTTC.